This T cell receptor (beta chain) is drawn from a study of post-analysis software for immune sequencing data (dated by TCRdb to the mid-2010s). Study-level background: Disease courses on record covered relapsing-remitting, secondary progressive and progressive-relapsing multiple sclerosis, though some patients had no subtype annotation. A subset of samples was prepared in parallel using single-end sample barcoding, then pooled and co-amplified after Illumina adapter ligation. The patient repertoires were set against 11 previously published healthy control repertoires from donors whose ages ranged from roughly 6 to 27 years. The research as a whole found: Significantly lower normalized Chao1 diversity was found in multiple sclerosis patients than in controls, suggesting substantial peripheral T-cell clonal expansion. The control group was slightly older than the multiple sclerosis patient group. Direct clustering with F measure showed strong co-clustering of samples prepared in the same batch, prompting a batch-effect correction. Roughly 5 TRBV segments, including TRBV5-6, TRBV5-1 and TRBV20-1, were significantly more frequent in patients than controls.

Note on this clonotype: Its antigen is unknown. Qualities for individual bases were not recorded, and no much larger clone is one base off.

V was cut back by 3 bases and J by 6 bases, leaving a gap of 9 bases between them. The CDR3 covers 13 residues, taking in both the cysteine and the phenylalanine. Solely the CDR3 DNA is kept, with 39 bases framed from the first base. CDR1 and CDR2 were assigned from the germline V gene as MNHNS and SASEGT. Library creation used PCR. TCRdb shows the sequencer as Illumina HiSeq 2500. To reduce PCR and sequencing biases, unique molecular identifiers were built into the TCR beta cDNA libraries. Per 1 to 10 million input T cells, approximately 500,000 cDNA molecules were obtained, such that each molecule approximated one T cell. Patient libraries were prepared and sequenced with the same protocol used for the earlier healthy control dataset. Samples belonging to the same batch were prepared together, multiplexed and sequenced on a shared HiSeq lane. For the original study's pipeline: MIGEC handled the raw barcoded reads, throwing out single-read molecular identifier groups before consensus assembly and CDR3 extraction. VDJtools was used for post-analysis of the clonotype tables, with diversity normalized by down-sampling every dataset to the smallest sample size. In repertoire overlap clustering, CDR3 amino acid sequences, but not nucleotide sequences, were matched to correct batch-related cross-sample contamination. TCRdb took the public reads, trimmed them with fastp at Q25, ran MiXCR for clone calling and kept in-frame beta chains. Every CDR3 protein is listed once, alongside the most common genes and DNA of its rows. In this record, the V and J calls reflect TCRdb's handling and not the investigators' own analysis. The sample has hundreds of thousands of distinct CDR3 sequences on record, approximately 59% of them singletons. The ten largest clonotypes hold around 11% of the sample.

To demonstrate the VDJtools post-analysis software, the study profiled TCR beta repertoires from the peripheral blood of some 13 young patients with multiple sclerosis. Multiple sclerosis patients were children and adolescents aged about 6 to 15 years. The sequence links TRBV6-1 to TRBJ2-1, with the identity of the D gene unclear. The receptor was isolated from a girl aged 2 to 10 with multiple sclerosis. The sequenced sample was blood. The nucleotide sequence reads TGTGCCAGCAGTGAGAGGCTCCTCAATGAGCAGTTCTTC. It codes for CASSERLLNEQFF.